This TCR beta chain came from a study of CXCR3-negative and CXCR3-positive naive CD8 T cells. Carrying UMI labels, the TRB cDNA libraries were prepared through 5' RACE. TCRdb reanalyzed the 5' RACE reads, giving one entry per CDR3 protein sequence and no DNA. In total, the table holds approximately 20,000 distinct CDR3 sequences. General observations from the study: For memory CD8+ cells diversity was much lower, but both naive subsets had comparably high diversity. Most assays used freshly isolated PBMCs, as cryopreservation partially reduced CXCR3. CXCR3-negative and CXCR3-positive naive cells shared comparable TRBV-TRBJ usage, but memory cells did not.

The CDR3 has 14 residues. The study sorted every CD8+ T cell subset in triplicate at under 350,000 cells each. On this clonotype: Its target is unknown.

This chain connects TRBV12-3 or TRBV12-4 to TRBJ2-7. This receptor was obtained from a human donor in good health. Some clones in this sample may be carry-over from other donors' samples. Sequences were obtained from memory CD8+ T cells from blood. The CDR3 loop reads CASSLSGSTYEQYF.